The rows below give T cell receptor beta chains drawn from one sample of a study of neoadjuvant anti-PD-1 for oral cavity cancer. This table comes from immunoSEQ multiplex PCR, and its TCRdb copy is limited to in-frame clones, with some not included. There are over 65,000 clones in the sample; roughly 85% occur only once, and 3% to 3.5% lies in the top ten. The material sequenced was PBMCs, taken after nivolumab (anti-PD-1) treatment. These receptors came from a person between 40 and 79 years old with oral cavity squamous cell carcinoma. CDR3s include the opening cysteine and the closing phenylalanine or tryptophan. D genes are given only for firm matches. Not all rows give a size; the values are once, few, many and, for expanded clones, a class.

CDR3	DNA	size	D	J	V
CASRRQGAGYGYTF	TGTGCCAGCAGACGACAGGGGGCGGGCTATGGCTACACCTTC	.	TRBD1	TRBJ1-2	TRBV2
CASSGTGGTNEQFF	TGTGCCAGCAGTGGGACCGGAGGGACAAATGAGCAGTTCTTC	.	.	TRBJ2-1	TRBV6-1
CASSLFRSGEQFF	TGTGCTAGCAGCTTATTCCGGTCGGGTGAGCAGTTCTTC	.	.	TRBJ2-1	TRBV7-7
CASSPGHQNTEAFF	TGTGCCAGCAGCCCGGGACACCAGAACACTGAAGCTTTCTTT	.	.	TRBJ1-1	TRBV7-3
CASQLSRGAAHQPQHF	TGTGCCAGCCAATTGTCCCGGGGGGCTGCACATCAGCCCCAGCATTTT	.	.	TRBJ1-5	TRBV28
CASRRDGGNEKLFF	TGTGCCAGCAGGCGGGACGGAGGAAATGAAAAACTGTTTTTT	.	.	TRBJ1-4	TRBV2
CASSLVAANNEKLFF	TGCGCCAGCAGCTTGGTTGCAGCGAATAATGAAAAACTGTTTTTT	.	.	TRBJ1-4	TRBV5-1
CASSPYNSGANVLTF	TGTGCCAGCAGCCCGTACAACTCTGGGGCCAACGTCCTGACTTTC	once	.	TRBJ2-6	TRBV5-8
CASSQDWGRVRPQHF	TGCGCCAGCAGCCAAGACTGGGGCAGGGTGAGGCCCCAGCATTTT	.	.	TRBJ1-5	TRBV4-1
CASSVGQGSGELFF	TGTGCCAGCAGCGTGGGACAGGGGAGCGGGGAGCTGTTTTTT	.	TRBD1	TRBJ2-2	TRBV5-6
CASRTGQGARAFF	TGTGCCAGCAGGACGGGACAGGGGGCGCGAGCTTTCTTT	.	TRBD1	TRBJ1-1	TRBV28
CASSLSRVYEQYF	TGTGCCAGCAGCCTGAGCAGGGTCTACGAGCAGTACTTC	.	.	TRBJ2-7	TRBV14
CASSDGTGNNEQFF	TGTGCCAGCAGTGACGGGACAGGGAATAATGAGCAGTTCTTC	.	TRBD1	TRBJ2-1	TRBV2
CASSSFTGADYGYTF	TGTGCCAGCAGCTCCTTCACAGGGGCGGACTATGGCTACACCTTC	.	TRBD1	TRBJ1-2	TRBV7-2
CASAYWGDTEAFF	TGTGCCAGTGCATATTGGGGAGACACTGAAGCTTTCTTT	.	.	TRBJ1-1	TRBV28
CASSATVNYGYTF	TGTGCCAGCAGCGCGACAGTGAACTATGGCTACACCTTC	.	.	TRBJ1-2	TRBV9
CASSYGGQGVEKLFF	TGTGCCAGCAGTTACGGTGGACAGGGAGTTGAAAAACTGTTTTTT	.	TRBD1	TRBJ1-4	TRBV6-5
CAWTGGNWVTQYF	TGTGCCTGGACAGGGGGTAATTGGGTGACCCAGTACTTC	.	TRBD1	TRBJ2-5	TRBV30
CATPLGFSYEQYF	TGTGCCACCCCCCTGGGCTTTTCCTACGAGCAGTACTTC	.	.	TRBJ2-7	TRBV19
CASSPEGYQETQYF	TGCGCCAGCAGCCCGGAGGGGTACCAAGAGACCCAGTACTTC	.	.	TRBJ2-5	TRBV5-1
CASSLGTRPGGIEAFF	TGCGCCAGCAGCTTGGGGACACGGCCAGGGGGAATTGAAGCTTTCTTT	.	TRBD1	TRBJ1-1	TRBV5-1
CASSYSGLAGGGEQFF	TGTGCCAGCAGTTACTCGGGACTAGCGGGAGGGGGTGAGCAGTTCTTC	.	TRBD2	TRBJ2-1	TRBV6-5
CASTFLRDTQYF	TGTGCCTCAACTTTTCTACGAGATACGCAGTATTTT	once	.	TRBJ2-3	TRBV30
CASMPSGSSYNEQFF	TGTGCCAGTATGCCTAGCGGGAGCTCCTACAATGAGCAGTTCTTC	once	TRBD2	TRBJ2-1	TRBV19
CASSYSPEVVQFF	TGTGCCAGCAGTTACTCCCCGGAGGTAGTGCAGTTCTTC	.	.	TRBJ2-1	TRBV6-6
CASANRAPGNTEAFF	TGTGCCAGCGCAAATCGGGCCCCCGGGAACACTGAAGCTTTCTTT	.	.	TRBJ1-1	TRBV11-2
CASSDDGNTEAFF	TGTGCCAGCAGTGACGACGGAAACACTGAAGCTTTCTTT	.	.	TRBJ1-1	TRBV2
CAISEGADSEAFF	TGTGCCATCAGTGAGGGGGCGGATTCTGAAGCTTTCTTT	.	.	TRBJ1-1	TRBV10-3
CASSRGADETDTQYF	TGTGCCAGCAGTAGGGGAGCGGATGAGACAGATACGCAGTATTTT	.	.	TRBJ2-3	TRBV6-5
CATSRTGHSYNEQFF	TGTGCCACCAGCAGGACAGGGCACTCCTACAATGAGCAGTTCTTC	.	TRBD1	TRBJ2-1	TRBV15
CASRVSGQDTQYF	TGTGCCAGCAGAGTTAGCGGGCAAGATACGCAGTATTTT	.	TRBD2	TRBJ2-3	TRBV2
CASREHGGANEKLFF	TGTGCCAGCCGCGAGCACGGTGGGGCGAATGAAAAACTGTTTTTT	once	.	TRBJ1-4	TRBV28
CASSDWGRGLGETQYF	TGCGCCAGCAGTGATTGGGGGAGAGGGCTTGGAGAGACCCAGTACTTC	.	.	TRBJ2-5	TRBV10-2
CASRADSGVSGANVLTF	TGTGCCAGCAGGGCCGACAGTGGGGTCTCTGGGGCCAACGTCCTGACTTTC	.	.	TRBJ2-6	TRBV25-1
CASSLVLQGYGYTF	TGTGCCAGCAGCTTGGTCCTACAGGGGTATGGCTACACCTTC	.	TRBD1	TRBJ1-2	TRBV5-5
CAISEFWRDNNEQFF	TGTGCCATCAGTGAATTTTGGCGGGACAACAATGAGCAGTTCTTC	.	.	TRBJ2-1	TRBV10-3
CASRGGSGRGIEQFF	TGTGCCAGCAGAGGAGGGAGCGGGAGAGGTATTGAGCAGTTCTTC	.	TRBD2	TRBJ2-1	TRBV2
CAWSYSGVPTEAFF	TGTGCCTGGAGTTATTCTGGAGTCCCCACTGAAGCTTTCTTT	.	.	TRBJ1-1	TRBV30
CASSTGGGNTEAFF	TGTGCCAGCAGCACAGGGGGGGGAAACACTGAAGCTTTCTTT	.	TRBD1	TRBJ1-1	TRBV6-4
CASSLSIPRERAEDNEQFF	TGTGCCAGCAGTTTATCGATTCCCAGGGAGCGGGCGGAGGACAATGAGCAGTTCTTC	.	.	TRBJ2-1	TRBV27
CASSSRGTGELFF	TGTGCCAGCAGTTCCCGTGGGACCGGGGAGCTGTTTTTT	.	.	TRBJ2-2	TRBV6-5
CASSLDTLYEQYF	TGTGCCAGCAGCTTAGACACTTTATACGAGCAGTACTTC	few	.	TRBJ2-7	TRBV7-8
CAISEQYSGANVLTF	TGTGCCATCAGTGAGCAGTACTCTGGGGCCAACGTCCTGACTTTC	.	.	TRBJ2-6	TRBV10-3
CASSLGEQGYEQYF	TGTGCCAGCAGCTTAGGGGAACAGGGCTACGAGCAGTACTTC	.	.	TRBJ2-7	TRBV7-9
CASSPGQRTSGRARTDTQYF	TGCGCCAGCAGCCCCGGACAGCGGACTAGCGGGAGGGCGAGGACAGATACGCAGTATTTT	.	TRBD2	TRBJ2-3	TRBV5-1
CASSLRGSNEKLFF	TGCGCCAGCAGCTTGAGGGGAAGTAATGAAAAACTGTTTTTT	.	.	TRBJ1-4	TRBV5-1
CASSRGQGAGETQYF	TGTGCCAGCAGCCGAGGACAGGGGGCAGGAGAGACCCAGTACTTC	.	TRBD1	TRBJ2-5	TRBV25-1
CASSLAGTQETQYF	TGCGCCAGCAGCCTCGCCGGGACCCAAGAGACCCAGTACTTC	.	.	TRBJ2-5	TRBV4-1
CASILKTQGLETQYF	TGTGCCAGCATTCTCAAAACCCAGGGATTAGAGACCCAGTACTTC	.	.	TRBJ2-5	TRBV6-5
CASSHLNSLNTEAFF	TGCGCCAGCAGCCATCTCAACAGCCTGAACACTGAAGCTTTCTTT	.	.	TRBJ1-1	TRBV4-1
CASSLVRGGGPNYGYTF	TGTGCCAGCAGCTTAGTAAGGGGTGGAGGGCCTAACTATGGCTACACCTTC	.	.	TRBJ1-2	TRBV7-9
CASSSSRDRVQETQYF	TGTGCCAGCAGCAGCAGCCGGGACAGAGTACAAGAGACCCAGTACTTC	.	TRBD1	TRBJ2-5	TRBV11-3
CASGGEAGNTIYF	TGTGCCAGCGGGGGAGAAGCTGGAAACACCATATATTTT	many	.	TRBJ1-3	TRBV2